This TCR beta chain was profiled in a study of T cell changes during pregnancy in multiple sclerosis. Repertoires were generated with immunoSEQ multiplex PCR, while TCRdb's copy carries only in-frame clones and drops some. The sample consists of 25,000 to 30,000 clones, approximately 81% of them appearing once. CDR1 SGDLS and CDR2 YYNGEE come from the germline V gene. V lost 4 bases and J lost 4, with 12 bases in between. CDR3 length: 14 amino acids. The genes are TRBV9 and TRBJ1-5; the D gene is possibly TRBD1 (6 bases). The source was CD8+ T cells from peripheral blood mononuclear cells, collected after pregnancy. The TCR comes from a female donor with multiple sclerosis, enrolled in a pregnancy study. The chain's CDR3 is CASSRDNRNQPQHF. In DNA, the CDR3 is TGTGCCAGCAGCCGGGACAACCGTAATCAGCCCCAGCATTTT.